The present TCR beta chain was sequenced within a study of T cell responses to AZD1222 COVID-19 vaccine. Second doses that came at about 4 or about 12 weeks were put together. To note about this clone: Its antigen remains unknown.

Profiling relied on immunoSEQ multiplex PCR, and the TCRdb table lists in-frame clones only, not all of them. The profile shows about 110,000 clones, roughly 92% of them singletons. The V gene lost 4 bases and the J gene lost 5 bases, with 9 bases spanning the gap. CDR1 SQVTM and CDR2 ANQGSEA come from the germline V gene. The CDR3 spans 12 residues. Study-level findings and limits: Targets within unmutated variant regions were reportedly found for nearly half of spike-specific TCRs. The donors showed a predominance of white British ancestry and of females, with possible underestimation of clonal diversity. Baseline antibody screening turned up just six or seven seropositive AZD1222 recipients.

The receptor's source is an adult who received the AZD1222 COVID-19 vaccine. The sample consisted of peripheral blood, taken 28 days after the second AZD1222 dose. The chain joins TRBV29-1 to TRBJ1-5, with D possibly being TRBD1 (6 bases). The CDR3 sequence is CSVGEGDQPQHF. Written as DNA, the CDR3 is TGCAGCGTTGGTGAGGGGGATCAGCCCCAGCATTTT.